The 27 T cell receptor beta chains listed next were all sequenced from one sample in a study of cytomegalovirus exposure and HLA in healthy donors. Vbeta (60) and Jbeta (13) primers were used in the PCR. TCRdb keeps only in-frame clones here, not all; method: immunoSEQ multiplex PCR. The sample yields roughly 120,000 clones, around 77% seen once. Sequencing used PBMCs. The source is a human donor in good health.

The chain is built from TRBV28 and TRBJ2-1; 13 bases align to TRBD2. Germline loops: CDR1 MDHEN, CDR2 SYDVKM. This CDR3 spans 16 amino acids. Germline trimming cut 2 bases from V and 4 bases from J; bases unmatched to any gene: 2. Here the CDR3 reads CASSLLLAGGYNEQFF. In DNA, the CDR3 is TGTGCCAGCAGTTTACTACTAGCGGGAGGGTACAATGAGCAGTTCTTC.

The CDR3 DNA is TGTGCCAGCAGGGACAGGGGGAGTATAGATACGCAGTATTTT. Protein sequence: CASRDRGSIDTQYF. This rearrangement joins TRBV25-1 to TRBJ2-3; TRBD1 matches at 10 bases. Germline CDR1 reads MGHDK; CDR2 reads SYGVNS. The CDR3 has 14 amino acids. J was trimmed by 5 bases and V by 6 bases; bases with no gene match: 5.

The chain combines TRBV5-1 with TRBJ1-4; D is uncertain. Germline V gives CDR1 SGHRS, CDR2 YFSETQ. Trimming stripped 4 bases from V and 7 bases from J, with 17 bases between. The CDR3 extends over 15 amino acids. The CDR3 bases are TGCGCCAGCAGCCCCCTCCCTGGGAGATTTGAAAAACTGTTTTTT. Its protein is CASSPLPGRFEKLFF.

The chain carries TRBV14 and TRBJ1-2; no clear D. CDR1 and CDR2 from the germline V gene are SGHDN and FVKESK. The CDR3 spans 12 residues. The V end was cut by 1 base, the J end by 4 bases, with 4 bases between. The CDR3, as DNA: TGTGCCAGCAGCCAAGTGAGCTATGGCTACACCTTC. As protein: CASSQVSYGYTF.

This sequence joins TRBV6-1 and TRBJ2-1; 11 nucleotides align to TRBD1. V shed 6 bases, J shed 7 bases, and the junction held 5 bases outside the gene matches. The V gene's germline CDR1 is MNHNS and CDR2 SASEGT. The CDR3 length is 14 residues. The CDR3 is CASSKGQGGNEQFF. CDR3 sequence (DNA): TGTGCCAGCAGCAAGGGACAGGGGGGGAATGAGCAGTTCTTC.

CDR3 bases: TGTGCCAGCAGTTACGGACAGGGGAATGCCTACGAGCAGTACTTC. Translation: CASSYGQGNAYEQYF. This chain links TRBV6-5 with TRBJ2-7; 9 bases map to TRBD1. Germline V gene lookup returns CDR1 MNHEY and CDR2 SVGAGI. The CDR3 runs to 15 residues. Losses at the gene ends were 2 bases for V and 2 bases for J; bases not matched to a gene: 4.

This sequence joins TRBV7-6 and TRBJ2-1, with no clear D. The CDR3 is 15 amino acids. Germline V CDR1 and CDR2: SGHVS, FNYEAQ. With 5 bases removed from V and 7 bases from J, the gap between germline ends came to 18 bases. The CDR3 sequence: CASSPSFRRWNEQFF. CDR3 DNA sequence: TGTGCCAGCAGCCCCTCGTTCCGGCGGTGGAATGAGCAGTTCTTC.

This clone has only one observation. The gene calls are TRBV7-6 and TRBJ2-7, with TRBD2 matching 12 bases. The CDR3 covers 14 residues. The V gene's germline CDR1 is SGHVS and CDR2 FNYEAQ. V was clipped by 5 bases and J by 4 bases; unmatched bases: 3. CDR3 nucleotide sequence: TGTGCCAGCAGCACGACTAGCGGGAGTTACGAGCAGTACTTC. Its protein is CASSTTSGSYEQYF. Full variable domain (remainder filled in from reference TRBV7-6 and TRBJ2-7): GAGVSQSPRYKVTKRGQDVALRCDPISGHVSLYWYRQALGQGPEFLTYFNYEAQQDKSGLPNDRFSAERPEGSISTLTIQRTEQRDSAMYRCASSTTSGSYEQYFGPGTRLTVT.

The chain employs TRBV7-8 and TRBJ1-4; possible D gene TRBD1, 5 bases. The ends were cut back, 5 bases at V and 6 bases at J, with 10 bases in the middle. CDR1 and CDR2 (germline): SGHVS, FQNEAQ. There are 13 residues in the CDR3. CDR3 amino acids: CASSRGGDEKLFF. In DNA form, the CDR3 reads TGTGCCAGCAGCCGGGGGGGGGATGAAAAACTGTTTTTT.

The CDR3 is CASRTGTVNTEAFF. The CDR3 bases are TGTGCCAGCAGAACCGGGACAGTGAACACTGAAGCTTTCTTT. The chain joins TRBV5-6 to TRBJ1-1, with 7 bases that match TRBD1. Germline CDR1 reads SGHDT; CDR2 reads YYEEEE. Germline trimming cut 5 bases from V and 0 bases from J; bases unmatched to any gene: 4. The CDR3 runs 14 residues.

The chain recombines TRBV6-6 with TRBJ1-2; possible D gene TRBD1, 6 bases. With 7 bases removed from V and 6 bases from J, the gap between germline ends came to 15 bases. Germline lookup yields CDR1 MNHNY and CDR2 SVGAGI (reference sequence). The CDR3 runs 13 residues. The CDR3 spells CASTEGVGDGYTF. Here the CDR3 DNA reads TGTGCCAGCACTGAGGGGGTTGGCGATGGCTACACCTTC.

This clone has more than one count but fewer than ten. Here the CDR3 reads CASIYLMTGEAFF. The CDR3 nucleotides are TGTGCCAGCATTTACCTCATGACAGGGGAAGCTTTCTTT. V is TRBV28 and J is TRBJ1-1; the match to TRBD1 covers 7 bases. The length of the CDR3 is 13 residues. V lost 7 bases, J lost 8 bases, and 10 bases stayed unmatched. Per the germline V gene, CDR1 is MDHEN and CDR2 is SYDVKM.

This chain connects TRBV12-5 to TRBJ2-1; 14 nucleotides agree with TRBD2. Germline CDR1 LGHNT, CDR2 FRNRAP. The length of the CDR3 is 17 residues. Trimming at V came to 7 bases and at J to 8 bases, leaving 13 bases not matched to a gene. The CDR3 DNA sequence: TGTGCTAGTGCCATAACGGGACTAGCGGGGGCTGGGGATGAGCAGTTCTTC. Translated, it gives CASAITGLAGAGDEQFF.

J is TRBJ2-5 and V is TRBV28, with D maybe TRBD1 (6 bases). V lost 2 bases to trimming and J lost 1 base, with 8 bases between them. Germline CDR1 MDHEN, CDR2 SYDVKM. There are 14 residues in the CDR3. CDR3 protein: CASSLGTSQETQYF. CDR3 bases: TGTGCCAGCAGTTTAGGGACATCCCAAGAGACCCAGTACTTC.

This chain links TRBV7-2 with TRBJ2-7; D perhaps matches TRBD2 (6 bases). Trimming removed 5 bases at V and 3 bases at J, with 17 bases between. Germline V lookup: CDR1 SGHTA, CDR2 FQGNSA. The CDR3 covers 15 residues. The CDR3 bases are TGTGCCAGCAGCACTGGGACTCCCGAAGTCTACGAGCAGTACTTC. It specifies CASSTGTPEVYEQYF.

The rearrangement joins TRBV19 to TRBJ1-4; D is perhaps TRBD1 (6 bases). With 5 bases removed from V and 4 bases from J, the gap between germline ends came to 11 bases. The CDR3 runs 14 residues. Germline CDR1 LNHDA, CDR2 SQIVND (reference sequence). The CDR3 reads CASSSQGFNEKLFF. The CDR3, as DNA: TGTGCCAGTAGTTCTCAGGGGTTTAATGAAAAACTGTTTTTT.

The V gene is TRBV29-1, the J gene TRBJ2-7, with TRBD2 identical over 8 bases. Unmatched junction bases numbered 2, after V lost 3 bases and J lost 1 base. Germline V gene data show CDR1 as SQVTM and CDR2 as ANQGSEA. The CDR3 loop spans 13 amino acids. The CDR3 DNA reads TGCAGCGTTGATGGCGGGGGGTCCTACGAGCAGTACTTC. Protein sequence: CSVDGGGSYEQYF.

The sample holds a few counts of this clone. V gene TRBV5-4 combines with J gene TRBJ2-3; tentatively, D is TRBD2 (6 bases). V lost 0 bases to trimming and J lost 7 bases, with 21 bases between them. This CDR3 comprises 17 residues. CDR1 SGHNT and CDR2 YYREEE come from the germline V gene (reference sequence). The CDR3 region is CASSLAGSTGLLNTQYF. The CDR3 DNA sequence: TGTGCCAGCAGCTTGGCGGGGTCTACGGGACTCCTAAATACGCAGTATTTT. The full variable domain, in which reference TRBV5-4 and TRBJ2-3 provide the parts outside the CDR3, is ETGVTQSPTHLIKTRGQQVTLRCSSQSGHNTVSWYQQALGQGPQFIFQYYREEENGRGNFPPRFSGLQFPNYSSELNVNALELDDSALYLCASSLAGSTGLLNTQYFGPGTRLTVL.

This sequence joins TRBV5-1 and TRBJ1-5; tentative D call: TRBD1 (5 bases). Trimming shortened V by 2 bases and J by 8 bases, and 14 bases separated the two germline ends. The CDR3 loop spans 14 amino acids. Per germline, CDR1 SGHRS and CDR2 YFSETQ. In DNA form, the CDR3 reads TGCGCCAGCAGCTTCCTAGGGGCCTGGGAGCCCCAGCATTTT. It encodes CASSFLGAWEPQHF. The full variable domain, in which reference TRBV5-1 and TRBJ1-5 provide the parts outside the CDR3, is KAGVTQTPRYLIKTRGQQVTLSCSPISGHRSVSWYQQTPGQGLQFLFEYFSETQRNKGNFPGRFSGRQFSNSRSEMNVSTLELGDSALYLCASSFLGAWEPQHFGDGTRLSIL.

The CDR3 DNA is TGTGCCAGCTCACCCGGGACTAGCGGGAGGAATGAGCAGTTCTTC. As protein: CASSPGTSGRNEQFF. The rearrangement joins TRBV18 to TRBJ2-1; 15 bases map to TRBD2. Germline CDR1 KGHSH, CDR2 LQKENI. This CDR3 is built from 15 residues. V lost 3 bases to trimming and J lost 7 bases; unmatched junction nucleotides: 1.

The chain carries TRBV5-6 and TRBJ1-2, with 8 nucleotides matching TRBD1. The CDR3 extends over 14 amino acids. Germline V gene sequence: CDR1 SGHDT, CDR2 YYEEEE. The junction had 7 bases not matched to a gene; V was cut back by 1 base and J by 8 bases. This CDR3 reads CASSLWQGAGGYTF. CDR3 sequence (DNA): TGTGCCAGCAGCTTGTGGCAGGGGGCAGGGGGCTACACCTTC.

V and J are TRBV5-1 and TRBJ1-2; tentative D call: TRBD1 (5 bases). Germline lookup yields CDR1 SGHRS and CDR2 YFSETQ. Trimming stripped 4 bases from V and 0 bases from J, with 13 bases between. This CDR3 is built from 15 residues. The CDR3 nucleotides are TGCGCCAGCAGCCCGTACACAGGCGCTAACTATGGCTACACCTTC. This sequence encodes CASSPYTGANYGYTF.

This clone came up a few times. This sequence joins TRBV29-1 and TRBJ2-1; 10 bases fit TRBD2. Trimming removed 2 bases from V and 6 bases from J; junction bases left unmatched: 4. CDR3 length: 14 residues. Germline values: CDR1 SQVTM, CDR2 ANQGSEA. The CDR3 loop reads CSVEIVAGGNEQFF. The CDR3 bases are TGCAGCGTTGAAATAGTAGCGGGGGGCAATGAGCAGTTCTTC.

The chain uses TRBV5-5 and TRBJ1-1; 8 bases fit TRBD1. Per germline, CDR1 SGHKS and CDR2 YYEKEE (reference sequence). Trimming cost V 3 bases and J 3 bases; bases outside gene matches: 7. CDR3 size: 15 residues. The CDR3 nucleotides read TGTGCCAGCAGCTCGATACAGGGGGTTTACACTGAAGCTTTCTTT. It codes for CASSSIQGVYTEAFF.

V and J are TRBV5-1 and TRBJ2-7; maybe TRBD1 (5 bases). Germline values: CDR1 SGHRS, CDR2 YFSETQ. The germline V and J ends were trimmed by 0 bases and 6 bases, with 7 bases remaining between them. There are 12 residues in the CDR3. The CDR3 nucleotides read TGCGCCAGCAGCTTGGGACAGAGCGAGCAGTACTTC. Translating gives CASSLGQSEQYF.

The chain links TRBV10-3 to TRBJ2-2; 7 positions agree with TRBD2. V was pared by 6 bases and J by 1 base, with 5 bases of the junction left unmatched. Germline V CDR1 and CDR2: ENHRY, SYGVKD. The CDR3 runs 15 residues. The CDR3 coding sequence is TGTGCCATCAGGGAACAGCGGGGGAACACCGGGGAGCTGTTTTTT. Translating it yields CAIREQRGNTGELFF.

This clone is a singleton in its sample. Written as DNA, the CDR3 is TGTGCCAGCAGCCCCGGACAGGAAACCTACAATGAGCAGTTCTTC. As protein: CASSPGQETYNEQFF. The chain uses TRBV28 and TRBJ2-1; 7 bases are shared with TRBD1. The CDR3 loop spans 15 amino acids. Germline values: CDR1 MDHEN, CDR2 SYDVKM. V trimming: 6 bases; J trimming: 2 bases; junction bases outside the gene matches: 7.